This section outlines one T cell receptor (beta chain) sequence together with its context. Its antigen is unknown. The data derive from a study of STAT5B mutations in CD4+ large granular lymphocyte leukemia. Findings of the study overall: 8/27 top patient clones versus 2/35 control clones were TRBV06-family. Without HLA matching, higher CD4+ than CD8+ T-LGLL clonality could reflect small sample size.

Losses at the gene ends were 4 bases for V and 5 bases for J; bases not matched to a gene: 7. Germline CDR1 is SGDLS and CDR2 is YYNGEE. This CDR3 is built from 15 residues. How the authors handled the data: Lowest detectable productive clonotype frequency was 2.59 x 10-5. TCRdb's table, derived via immunoSEQ multiplex PCR, lists solely in-frame clones and lacks some. The DNA gave D and trimming, while V, J and clone size come from that table. The sample consists of around 33,000 clones, under 80% of them appearing once. Sequencing input: CD4+ T cells from blood buffy coats. The rearrangement uses TRBV9 and TRBJ2-3; 10 positions match TRBD2. The receptor comes from a human donor in good health. The DNA for the CDR3 is TGTGCCAGCAGCCGCCTAGCGGGAGTCGGAGATACGCAGTATTTT. It codes for CASSRLAGVGDTQYF.